The 23 T cell receptor beta chains given below trace back to one sample, sequenced in a study of blood T cell repertoires in COVID-19. Clones were read by immunoSEQ multiplex PCR, and TCRdb kept only the in-frame ones, dropping some. In the table there are 80,000 or so clones, roughly 78% of which are singletons. The sequenced sample was peripheral blood. The source is a man aged 55 to 69 with acute or convalescent COVID-19.

V gene TRBV27 combines with J gene TRBJ2-1; tentatively, D is TRBD2 (5 bases). Trimming pared 8 bases from V and 0 bases from J, leaving 8 bases between. CDR1 and CDR2 (germline): MNHEY, SMNVEV (reference sequence). The CDR3 spans 13 residues. CDR3 DNA: TGTGCCAGCGGAGCGGCCTCCTACAATGAGCAGTTCTTC. Its protein product is CASGAASYNEQFF.

This chain connects TRBV2 to TRBJ2-1; 7 positions agree with TRBD2. The CDR3 is made up of 13 amino acids. The germline CDR1 and CDR2 sequences are SNHLY and FYNNEI. With 8 bases clipped from V and 6 bases from J, the junction kept 7 bases outside the gene matches. The CDR3 loop reads CASQSGTLNEQFF. The DNA of the CDR3 is TGTGCCAGCCAGAGCGGGACTCTCAATGAGCAGTTCTTC. The entire variable domain, with the rest obtained from reference TRBV2 and TRBJ2-1, is as follows: EPEVTQTPSHQVTQMGQEVILRCVPISNHLYFYWYRQILGQKVEFLVSFYNNEISEKSEIFDDQFSVERPDGSNFTLKIRSTKLEDSAMYFCASQSGTLNEQFFGPGTRLTVL.

The V and J genes are TRBV12-3 or TRBV12-4 and TRBJ2-5, with D possibly matching TRBD1 (6 bases). The V gene lost 5 bases and the J gene lost 0 bases, with 7 bases spanning the gap. This CDR3 has 13 residues. CDR3 region: CASSNRDQETQYF. The CDR3 bases are TGTGCCAGCAGTAACAGGGACCAAGAGACCCAGTACTTC.

The chain carries TRBV6-5 and TRBJ1-3; 8 positions match TRBD1. J gave up 4 bases and V 4 bases, and 6 bases lay outside the gene matches. The CDR3 runs to 15 residues. Looked up from germline, CDR1 is MNHEY and CDR2 is SVGAGI. Written as DNA, the CDR3 is TGTGCCAGCAGTTTCCGGACAGGGACGGGAAACACCATATATTTT. Its protein is CASSFRTGTGNTIYF.

This sequence joins TRBV5-1 and TRBJ2-5, with 12 bases matching TRBD2. CDR1 and CDR2 from the germline V gene are SGHRS and YFSETQ. The CDR3 has 15 amino acids. After removal of 1 base from V and 5 bases from J, the junction contained 3 bases not matched to a gene. In DNA, the CDR3 is TGCGCCAGCAGCTTGCTAGCGGGGGGGCTGGAGACCCAGTACTTC. Residues: CASSLLAGGLETQYF.

The gene calls are TRBV19 and TRBJ2-2; 7 bases are shared with TRBD1. Trimming removed 7 bases from V and 0 bases from J; junction bases left unmatched: 17. Germline loops: CDR1 LNHDA, CDR2 SQIVND (reference sequence). The CDR3 runs to 19 residues. The CDR3 region has the DNA TGTGCCAGTACCCAGTGGGGGACAGTCTCCCCCTCGAACACCGGGGAGCTGTTTTTT. This translates into CASTQWGTVSPSNTGELFF.

This clone came up once. The genes are TRBV6-6 and TRBJ2-1; 12 bases agree with TRBD2. The CDR3 length is 16 residues. The V gene's germline CDR1 is MNHNY and CDR2 SVGAGI (reference sequence). V lost 8 bases, J lost 3 bases, and 8 bases stayed unmatched. The CDR3 protein is CASGSLLAGGYNEQFF. In nucleotides, the CDR3 is TGTGCCAGCGGCTCGCTACTAGCGGGAGGCTACAATGAGCAGTTCTTC.

The rearrangement uses TRBV14 and TRBJ1-1, with no clear D. V shed 0 bases and J shed 5 bases, with 13 bases lying between them. Germline assignment: CDR1 SGHDN and CDR2 FVKESK. The CDR3 is made up of 15 amino acids. The CDR3 DNA reads TGTGCCAGCAGCCAAGAAGAGCTCCGGTTAACTGAAGCTTTCTTT. This encodes CASSQEELRLTEAFF. Supplemented by reference TRBV14 and TRBJ1-1, the full variable domain reads EAGVTQFPSHSVIEKGQTVTLRCDPISGHDNLYWYRRVMGKEIKFLLHFVKESKQDESGMPNNRFLAERTGGTYSTLKVQPAELEDSGVYFCASSQEELRLTEAFFGQGTRLTVV.

This clone was observed many times. CDR3 DNA: TGTGCCAGCAGTTACCCAGGACTAGCGGGAGGGCAATACGAGCAGTACTTC. Protein: CASSYPGLAGGQYEQYF. J is TRBJ2-7 and V is TRBV6-2 or TRBV6-3; TRBD2 aligns across 15 bases. The germline V gene has CDR1 MNHEY and CDR2 SVGEGT. V lost 2 bases, J lost 4 bases, and 6 bases stayed unmatched. The CDR3 is 17 residues long.

The genes are TRBV20-1 and TRBJ2-5; D unresolved. CDR3 length equals 10 residues. The germline gives CDR1 DFQATT, CDR2 SNEGSKA (reference sequence). V was trimmed by 6 bases and J by 1 base, leaving 3 bases between them. In DNA form, the CDR3 reads TGCAGTGCCCTCCAAGAGACCCAGTACTTC. Its protein product is CSALQETQYF.

This chain joins TRBV5-1 and TRBJ1-2, with D possibly being TRBD1 (5 bases). This CDR3 has 13 amino acids. Trimming took 5 bases from V and 3 from J, leaving 11 bases between them. Germline V gene data show CDR1 as SGHRS and CDR2 as YFSETQ. CDR3 sequence: CASSQDTYYGYTF. The CDR3 nucleotides read TGCGCCAGCAGTCAGGACACTTACTATGGCTACACCTTC.

The rearrangement joins TRBV2 to TRBJ1-2; no clear D. Trimming cost V 4 bases and J 6 bases, with 9 bases left between them. Germline CDR1 reads SNHLY; CDR2 reads FYNNEI. CDR3 length: 12 amino acids. This CDR3 reads CASSGTRDGYTF. The CDR3 DNA is TGTGCCAGCAGTGGGACTAGGGATGGCTACACCTTC.

V is TRBV5-8 and J is TRBJ2-1, with TRBD1 matching 10 bases. CDR1 SGHTS and CDR2 YDEGEE come from the germline V gene. The J segment lost 7 bases and the V segment lost 0 bases, leaving 13 bases of the junction unmatched. The CDR3 is made up of 18 amino acids. CDR3 sequence reads: CASSLARLLDRGGNEQFF. CDR3 nucleotides: TGTGCCAGCAGCTTGGCCAGGCTCCTGGACAGGGGGGGTAATGAGCAGTTCTTC.

The chain couples TRBV2 to TRBJ2-7, with D maybe TRBD2 (5 bases). Germline loops: CDR1 SNHLY, CDR2 FYNNEI. V lost 7 bases to trimming and J lost 3 bases, with 22 bases between them. The CDR3 length is 16 residues. The CDR3 protein is CASTASGRVTNYEQYF. As DNA, the CDR3 is TGTGCCAGCACCGCAAGCGGCCGGGTTACGAACTACGAGCAGTACTTC.

The V gene is TRBV3-1 (or the pseudogene TRBV3-2), the J gene TRBJ1-4, with 7 bases fitting TRBD1. CDR1 and CDR2 from the germline V gene are LGHDT and YNNKEL (reference sequence). This CDR3 is 14 amino acids long. After removal of 6 bases from V and 7 bases from J, the junction contained 8 bases not matched to a gene. CDR3 sequence (DNA): TGTGCCAGCAGTCTGACAGGGATGAGTGAAAAACTGTTTTTT. This encodes CASSLTGMSEKLFF.

This clone was recorded only once. This chain links TRBV2 with TRBJ2-7; D is ambiguous. The germline gives CDR1 SNHLY, CDR2 FYNNEI. The CDR3 has 12 residues. Trimming took 7 bases from V and 10 from J, leaving 17 bases between them. CDR3 in DNA: TGTGCCAGCATGGTAGACATTTCTACCCAGTACTTC. It is translated as CASMVDISTQYF. Combining the CDR3 with reference TRBV2 and TRBJ2-7 gives the whole variable domain EPEVTQTPSHQVTQMGQEVILRCVPISNHLYFYWYRQILGQKVEFLVSFYNNEISEKSEIFDDQFSVERPDGSNFTLKIRSTKLEDSAMYFCASMVDISTQYFGPGTRLTVT.

The chain recombines TRBV7-2 with TRBJ2-4; maybe TRBD2 (7 bases). This CDR3 region has 15 residues. CDR1 SGHTA and CDR2 FQGNSA come from the germline V gene. Trimming removed 5 bases at V and 8 bases at J, with 19 bases between. The DNA for the CDR3 is TGTGCCAGCAGCCTAAATCCGGGGGGCTACGACATTCAGTACTTC. As protein: CASSLNPGGYDIQYF. Using reference TRBV7-2 and TRBJ2-4 for the parts outside the CDR3, the full variable domain is GAGVSQSPSNKVTEKGKDVELRCDPISGHTALYWYRQSLGQGLEFLIYFQGNSAPDKSGLPSDRFSAERTGGSVSTLTIQRTQQEDSAVYLCASSLNPGGYDIQYFGAGTRLSVL.

The chain carries TRBV6-5 and TRBJ1-2; 7 nucleotides match TRBD1. CDR1 is MNHEY, CDR2 SVGAGI, per germline. The CDR3 contains 13 residues. V was clipped by 8 bases and J by 4 bases; unmatched bases: 7. The CDR3 DNA reads TGTGCCAGCGGCGATACAGGGGCCTATGGCTACACCTTC. Translating it yields CASGDTGAYGYTF.

CDR3 in amino acids: CASRGLAGYEQYF. CDR3 sequence (DNA): TGTGCCAGCAGAGGACTAGCGGGCTACGAGCAGTACTTC. This chain joins TRBV12-3 or TRBV12-4 and TRBJ2-7, with TRBD2 matching 11 bases. The ends lost 6 bases at V and 3 bases at J; junction bases unmatched: 1. This CDR3 is 13 amino acids long.

The J gene is TRBJ1-3, the V gene TRBV19; weak D call: TRBD1 (5 bases). The V end was cut by 2 bases, the J end by 3 bases, with 8 bases between. This CDR3 has 14 residues. The germline V gene has CDR1 LNHDA and CDR2 SQIVND (reference sequence). The CDR3 nucleotides read TGTGCCAGTAGTATATGGGGGGTTGGAAACACCATATATTTT. As protein: CASSIWGVGNTIYF. Drawing the rest from reference TRBV19 and TRBJ1-3, the complete variable domain is DGGITQSPKYLFRKEGQNVTLSCEQNLNHDAMYWYRQDPGQGLRLIYYSQIVNDFQKGDIAEGYSVSREKKESFPLTVTSAQKNPTAFYLCASSIWGVGNTIYFGEGSWLTVV.

V gene TRBV14 combines with J gene TRBJ2-4, with TRBD1 identical over 11 bases. The CDR3 is made up of 14 amino acids. The germline gives CDR1 SGHDN, CDR2 FVKESK. V shed 4 bases, J shed 6 bases, and the junction held 2 bases outside the gene matches. CDR3 DNA: TGTGCCAGCAGCCCTGGACAGGGGGCAAACATTCAGTACTTC. It codes for CASSPGQGANIQYF.

This rearrangement joins TRBV6-1 to TRBJ1-2; D gene unclear. Looked up from germline, CDR1 is MNHNS and CDR2 is SASEGT. CDR3 length equals 14 residues. The V end was cut by 5 bases, the J end by 3 bases, with 13 bases between. CDR3 in amino acids: CASSPRGPYYGYTF. The CDR3 DNA reads as TGTGCCAGCAGTCCCCGGGGTCCCTACTATGGCTACACCTTC.

V and J are TRBV11-2 and TRBJ1-2; D call uncertain. The germline V and J ends were trimmed by 4 bases and 10 bases, with 16 bases remaining between them. The length of the CDR3 is 13 residues. CDR1 and CDR2 (germline): SGHAT, FQNNGV. The chain's CDR3 is CASSSAVPHLYTF. CDR3 bases: TGTGCCAGCAGCTCCGCGGTACCCCACCTCTACACCTTC.